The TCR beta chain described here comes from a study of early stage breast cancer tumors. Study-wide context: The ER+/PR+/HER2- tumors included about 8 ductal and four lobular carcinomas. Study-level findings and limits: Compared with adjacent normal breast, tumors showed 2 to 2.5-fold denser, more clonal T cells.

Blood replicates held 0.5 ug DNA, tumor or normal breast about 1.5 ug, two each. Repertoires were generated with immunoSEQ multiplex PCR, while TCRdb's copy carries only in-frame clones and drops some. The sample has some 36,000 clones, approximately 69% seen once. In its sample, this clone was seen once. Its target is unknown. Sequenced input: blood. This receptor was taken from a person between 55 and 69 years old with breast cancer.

The CDR3 loop is CASTFSTGGDEKLFF. CDR3 DNA sequence: TGCGCCAGCACCTTTTCTACAGGGGGCGATGAAAAACTGTTTTTT. This chain uses TRBV5-1 with TRBJ1-4, with 9 bases identical to TRBD1. The V gene's germline CDR1 is SGHRS and CDR2 YFSETQ. With 6 bases clipped from V and 6 bases from J, the junction kept 9 bases outside the gene matches. The CDR3 contains 15 residues. The full variable domain, completed using reference TRBV5-1 and TRBJ1-4, is KAGVTQTPRYLIKTRGQQVTLSCSPISGHRSVSWYQQTPGQGLQFLFEYFSETQRNKGNFPGRFSGRQFSNSRSEMNVSTLELGDSALYLCASTFSTGGDEKLFFGSGTQLSVL.